These T cell receptor beta chains were read from a single sample in a study of T cell responses to AZD1222 COVID-19 vaccine. Method: immunoSEQ multiplex PCR; TCRdb's copy keeps in-frame clones and lacks some. The sample comprises 150,000 or so clones, roughly 92% of which are singletons, and roughly 1.3% rests with the top ten. The material was peripheral blood, obtained 28 days after the second AZD1222 dose. These receptor sequences come from an adult who received the AZD1222 COVID-19 vaccine. CDR3s include the opening cysteine and the closing phenylalanine or tryptophan. The order of the fields is J gene, clone size, V gene, D gene, CDR3 protein, CDR3 DNA. D genes are given only for firm matches. Some rows have no size entry. The others give once, few or many, or a class for an expanded clone.

J: TRBJ2-3; size: NA; V: TRBV6-2/TRBV6-3; D: NA; CDR3: CASSYSGGDTDTQYF; DNA: TGTGCCAGCAGTTACAGTGGCGGGGACACAGATACGCAGTATTTT
J: TRBJ1-1; size: NA; V: TRBV6-5; D: NA; CDR3: CASSSPQAGNTEAFF; DNA: TGTGCCAGCTCCTCTCCCCAGGCGGGTAACACTGAAGCTTTCTTT
J: TRBJ2-3; size: few; V: TRBV6-1; D: TRBD2; CDR3: CASSEASGRAMYF; DNA: TGTGCCAGCAGTGAAGCCAGCGGGAGGGCCATGTATTTT
J: TRBJ2-4; size: NA; V: TRBV5-4; D: NA; CDR3: CASSSDPGRTKNIQYF; DNA: TGTGCCAGCAGCTCTGATCCGGGACGCACCAAAAACATTCAGTACTTC
J: TRBJ1-1; size: NA; V: TRBV7-2; D: NA; CDR3: CASSLGAGTRAFF; DNA: TGTGCCAGCAGCTTAGGCGCGGGGACTCGGGCTTTCTTT
J: TRBJ2-1; size: NA; V: TRBV4-1; D: NA; CDR3: CASSQVDNEQFF; DNA: TGCGCCAGCAGCCAAGTTGACAATGAGCAGTTCTTC
J: TRBJ2-1; size: NA; V: TRBV2; D: TRBD2; CDR3: CASISRLAGGYNEQFF; DNA: TGTGCCAGCATCTCCCGACTAGCGGGGGGCTACAATGAGCAGTTCTTC
J: TRBJ2-1; size: NA; V: TRBV7-3; D: NA; CDR3: CASSPTSGEQFF; DNA: TGTGCCAGCAGCCCGACGTCGGGTGAGCAGTTCTTC
J: TRBJ1-5; size: NA; V: TRBV28; D: NA; CDR3: CASRRTFSNQPQHF; DNA: TGTGCCAGCAGGAGGACATTTAGCAATCAGCCCCAGCATTTT
J: TRBJ2-7; size: NA; V: TRBV5-6; D: NA; CDR3: CASSLDGRGPSYEQYF; DNA: TGTGCCAGCAGCTTGGACGGCAGGGGACCTTCCTACGAGCAGTACTTC
J: TRBJ1-4; size: NA; V: TRBV3-1/TRBV3-2; D: NA; CDR3: CASSPSQGLLEKLFF; DNA: TGTGCCAGCAGCCCCTCACAGGGATTACTTGAAAAACTGTTTTTT
J: TRBJ2-1; size: NA; V: TRBV18; D: TRBD2; CDR3: CASSSPTSGKRAYNEQFF; DNA: TGTGCCAGCTCATCCCCGACTAGCGGGAAGAGAGCCTACAATGAGCAGTTCTTC
J: TRBJ1-1; size: NA; V: TRBV12-3/TRBV12-4; D: NA; CDR3: CASSFSVPPEAFF; DNA: TGTGCCAGCAGTTTTTCCGTTCCGCCTGAAGCTTTCTTT
J: TRBJ1-5; size: NA; V: TRBV20-1; D: NA; CDR3: CSASKGFSNQPQHF; DNA: TGCAGTGCTAGTAAGGGGTTTAGCAATCAGCCCCAGCATTTT
J: TRBJ2-7; size: NA; V: TRBV7-9; D: TRBD1; CDR3: CASSLQGAHEQYF; DNA: TGTGCCAGCAGCTTGCAGGGGGCCCACGAGCAGTACTTC
J: TRBJ1-4; size: few; V: TRBV7-9; D: NA; CDR3: CASSLVVSGTQEKLFF; DNA: TGTGCCAGCAGCTTAGTCGTATCAGGGACGCAAGAAAAACTGTTTTTT
J: TRBJ2-7; size: few; V: TRBV5-1; D: NA; CDR3: CASSLVSTKSSYEQYF; DNA: TGCGCCAGCAGCTTGGTTTCGACAAAGAGCTCCTACGAGCAGTACTTC
J: TRBJ1-1; size: few; V: TRBV3-1/TRBV3-2; D: NA; CDR3: CASSPQGRGNTEAFF; DNA: TGTGCCAGCAGCCCCCAGGGGAGGGGGAACACTGAAGCTTTCTTT
J: TRBJ2-6; size: NA; V: TRBV13; D: NA; CDR3: CASSLGTSGANVLTF; DNA: TGTGCCAGCAGCTTAGGTACCTCTGGGGCCAACGTCCTGACTTTC
J: TRBJ1-5; size: NA; V: TRBV28; D: NA; CDR3: CASSLVYLNQPQHF; DNA: TGTGCCAGCAGTTTAGTCTACCTAAATCAGCCCCAGCATTTT
J: TRBJ1-2; size: NA; V: TRBV10-3; D: NA; CDR3: CAISEQGRTNYGYTF; DNA: TGTGCCATCAGTGAACAGGGAAGAACCAACTATGGCTACACCTTC
J: TRBJ1-6; size: NA; V: TRBV2; D: NA; CDR3: CASRGGVSPLHF; DNA: TGTGCCAGCAGAGGGGGGGTTTCACCCCTCCACTTT
J: TRBJ1-1; size: once; V: TRBV6-1; D: NA; CDR3: CASSDRGSANTEAFF; DNA: TGTGCCAGCAGTGACAGGGGATCCGCGAACACTGAAGCTTTCTTT
J: TRBJ1-4; size: NA; V: TRBV12-5; D: TRBD1; CDR3: CASGSPAGQDREKLFF; DNA: TGTGCTAGTGGTTCCCCAGCGGGACAGGACCGTGAAAAACTGTTTTTT
J: TRBJ2-7; size: NA; V: TRBV5-4; D: NA; CDR3: CASSPAALDEQYF; DNA: TGTGCCAGCAGCCCGGCGGCCCTAGACGAGCAGTACTTC
J: TRBJ2-3; size: NA; V: TRBV18; D: NA; CDR3: CASSPRTAAGTDTQYF; DNA: TGTGCCAGCTCACCCCGGACCGCCGCGGGAACAGATACGCAGTATTTT
J: TRBJ2-7; size: NA; V: TRBV28; D: TRBD2; CDR3: CASSLYLAGSEQYF; DNA: TGTGCCAGCAGTTTATATCTAGCGGGATCGGAGCAGTACTTC
J: TRBJ2-3; size: few; V: TRBV7-9; D: TRBD2; CDR3: CASSFATSGTDTQYF; DNA: TGTGCCAGCAGCTTTGCGACTAGCGGCACAGATACGCAGTATTTT
J: TRBJ1-1; size: once; V: TRBV28; D: TRBD1; CDR3: CASYRGRGEEAFF; DNA: TGTGCCAGCTACAGGGGGCGCGGGGAGGAAGCTTTCTTT
J: TRBJ1-5; size: NA; V: TRBV6-2/TRBV6-3; D: NA; CDR3: CASSFGRWQPQHF; DNA: TGTGCCAGCAGTTTCGGCCGGTGGCAGCCCCAGCATTTT
J: TRBJ2-1; size: NA; V: TRBV15; D: TRBD2; CDR3: CATSRDLAGGGKNEQFF; DNA: TGTGCCACCAGCAGAGACCTAGCGGGAGGGGGGAAAAATGAGCAGTTCTTC
J: TRBJ2-7; size: NA; V: TRBV7-9; D: TRBD2; CDR3: CASTQTGLARYEQYF; DNA: TGTGCCAGCACCCAGACGGGACTAGCGCGGTACGAGCAGTACTTC
J: TRBJ1-5; size: NA; V: TRBV3-1/TRBV3-2; D: NA; CDR3: CASSQDSRNQPQHF; DNA: TGTGCCAGCAGCCAAGATTCGAGGAATCAGCCCCAGCATTTT
J: TRBJ1-5; size: few; V: TRBV6-1; D: NA; CDR3: CASSETGRSNQPQHF; DNA: TGTGCCAGCAGTGAAACGGGACGCAGCAATCAGCCCCAGCATTTT
J: TRBJ2-1; size: NA; V: TRBV3-1/TRBV3-2; D: TRBD2; CDR3: CASSQVGRLAGGPPYEQFF; DNA: TGTGCCAGCAGCCAAGTCGGTCGACTAGCGGGAGGGCCTCCATATGAGCAGTTCTTC
J: TRBJ2-3; size: NA; V: TRBV24-1; D: NA; CDR3: CATSGLSGGAPWDTQYF; DNA: TGTGCCACCAGTGGTTTGAGCGGAGGGGCCCCCTGGGATACGCAGTATTTT
J: TRBJ2-7; size: NA; V: TRBV4-2; D: NA; CDR3: CASSQERRLGADSKQYF; DNA: TGTGCCAGCAGCCAAGAGAGAAGGTTAGGAGCAGATAGTAAGCAGTACTTC
J: TRBJ2-1; size: NA; V: TRBV27; D: NA; CDR3: CASSWERGGVNEQFF; DNA: TGTGCCAGCAGTTGGGAGAGGGGAGGAGTGAATGAGCAGTTCTTC
J: TRBJ1-2; size: NA; V: TRBV4-3; D: NA; CDR3: CASSQESSGSALVYGYTF; DNA: TGCGCCAGCAGCCAAGAGAGCTCGGGCTCAGCTTTAGTCTATGGCTACACCTTC
J: TRBJ2-5; size: NA; V: TRBV27; D: NA; CDR3: CASSSPGGGETQYF; DNA: TGTGCCAGCAGTTCACCTGGGGGTGGGGAGACCCAGTACTTC
J: TRBJ2-3; size: NA; V: TRBV4-2; D: TRBD2; CDR3: CASSQPSGGTSTDTQYF; DNA: TGTGCCAGCAGCCAACCAAGCGGGGGGACAAGCACAGATACGCAGTATTTT
J: TRBJ1-2; size: NA; V: TRBV7-2; D: NA; CDR3: CASSLVGQNYGYTF; DNA: TGTGCCAGCAGCCTCGTTGGACAGAACTATGGCTACACCTTC
J: TRBJ2-7; size: NA; V: TRBV5-6; D: TRBD2; CDR3: CASSSHLYSGGSSYEQYF; DNA: TGTGCCAGCAGCTCCCACCTGTACAGCGGGGGGAGCTCCTACGAGCAGTACTTC
J: TRBJ2-7; size: NA; V: TRBV27; D: NA; CDR3: CASSLSMTRGAVLSEQYF; DNA: TGTGCCAGCAGTTTATCGATGACTAGAGGGGCAGTCTTGTCCGAGCAGTACTTC
J: TRBJ1-1; size: NA; V: TRBV5-1; D: NA; CDR3: CASSLDGGRASTEAFF; DNA: TGCGCCAGCAGCTTGGATGGAGGGAGGGCGAGCACTGAAGCTTTCTTT
J: TRBJ2-3; size: NA; V: TRBV19; D: NA; CDR3: CASKLQGGKSDTQYF; DNA: TGTGCCAGTAAATTACAGGGTGGAAAATCAGATACGCAGTATTTT
J: TRBJ2-7; size: NA; V: TRBV27; D: NA; CDR3: CASSKIGDSYEQYF; DNA: TGTGCCAGCAGTAAGATCGGTGACTCCTACGAGCAGTACTTC